These 11 T cell receptor beta chains originate from one sample sequenced in a study of blood T cell repertoires in COVID-19. Clones were sequenced by immunoSEQ multiplex PCR, and TCRdb holds only the in-frame ones, with some missing. This table has some 100,000 clones, about 90% appearing once. Sequencing used peripheral blood. These receptors were collected from a man aged 50 to 60 with COVID-19, enrolled during active disease.

The CDR3 nucleotides are TGCGCCAGCAGCTTGGGCGGGTTCAATGAGCAGTTCTTC. Translated: CASSLGGFNEQFF. The V gene is TRBV5-1, the J gene TRBJ2-1; D might be TRBD2 (5 bases). Germline V gene lookup returns CDR1 SGHRS and CDR2 YFSETQ. The CDR3 is 13 amino acids. Trimming stripped 0 bases from V and 6 bases from J, with 7 bases between.

The rearrangement joins TRBV3-1 (or the pseudogene TRBV3-2) to TRBJ1-1, with a possible D match to TRBD1 (6 bases). CDR1 is LGHDT and CDR2 is YNNKEL in the germline V gene (reference sequence). Trimming removed 0 bases from V and 4 bases from J, with 15 bases in between. There are 16 residues in the CDR3. In DNA form, the CDR3 reads TGTGCCAGCAGCCAAGAAATGACAGGAGTGGGCACTGAAGCTTTCTTT. Encoded protein: CASSQEMTGVGTEAFF.

This clone was seen only once. The gene calls are TRBV9 and TRBJ1-2, with 7 nucleotides matching TRBD1. CDR1 is SGDLS, CDR2 YYNGEE, per germline. The CDR3 is 15 residues long. The V gene end was trimmed by 2 bases and the J gene end by 5 bases; junction bases not matched to a gene: 9. CDR3 bases: TGTGCCAGCAGCGTTTCAGACAGGGCCAATTATGGCTACACCTTC. Its protein is CASSVSDRANYGYTF. The full variable domain, with the rest looked up from reference TRBV9 and TRBJ1-2, is DSGVTQTPKHLITATGQRVTLRCSPRSGDLSVYWYQQSLDQGLQFLIQYYNGEERAKGNILERFSAQQFPDLHSELNLSSLELGDSALYFCASSVSDRANYGYTFGSGTRLTVV.

This clone was counted once. Other DNA sequences in this sample translate to the same CDR3. CDR3 nucleotide sequence: TGTGCCAGCAGCTTGGCAGGGGATCCTTACGAGCAGTACTTC. This sequence encodes CASSLAGDPYEQYF. This sequence joins TRBV7-3 and TRBJ2-7, with a weak D call TRBD1 (6 bases). The V gene's germline CDR1 is SGHTA and CDR2 FQGTGA. V lost 3 bases, J lost 4 bases, and 13 bases lay in between. This CDR3 contains 14 residues.

The chain is built from TRBV28 and TRBJ2-1; 7 nucleotides align to TRBD2. This CDR3 contains 16 residues. Germline V gene sequence: CDR1 MDHEN, CDR2 SYDVKM. The J segment lost 0 bases and the V segment lost 4 bases, leaving 6 bases of the junction unmatched. The CDR3 here is CASSYISGGSYNEQFF. The CDR3 bases are TGTGCCAGCAGTTACATTTCGGGGGGCTCCTACAATGAGCAGTTCTTC.

The chain employs TRBV30 and TRBJ2-4; 7 bases align to TRBD1. The CDR3 length is 18 residues. Germline assignment: CDR1 GTSNPN and CDR2 SVGIG (reference sequence). Germline trimming cut 2 bases from V and 6 bases from J; bases unmatched to any gene: 19. Here the CDR3 DNA reads TGTGCCTGGAGTTCCCTATTCATGACAGGGCTTGATGGAAACATTCAGTACTTC. Its translation: CAWSSLFMTGLDGNIQYF.

The V call is TRBV5-1, the J call TRBJ2-7; D perhaps matches TRBD2 (5 bases). V was cut by 2 bases and J by 3 bases, with 12 bases left in between. The length of the CDR3 is 14 residues. The germline V gene has CDR1 SGHRS and CDR2 YFSETQ. The CDR3, as DNA: TGCGCCAGCAGCTTACTAGTATTCGGCTACGAGCAGTACTTC. This translates into CASSLLVFGYEQYF.

The chain links TRBV24-1 to TRBJ1-5; weak D call: TRBD1 (5 bases). The length of the CDR3 is 14 residues. The germline CDR1 and CDR2 sequences are KGHDR and SFDVKD. Deletions cut 4 bases from V and 4 bases from J, with 10 bases between. CDR3 nucleotide sequence: TGTGCCACCAGTGACCCGACAGTTAATCAGCCCCAGCATTTT. Its protein product is CATSDPTVNQPQHF.

This clone has more than one count but fewer than ten. This rearrangement joins TRBV7-2 to TRBJ2-3; 10 bases agree with TRBD2. The CDR3 totals 14 residues. CDR1 SGHTA and CDR2 FQGNSA come from the germline V gene. Trimming removed 5 bases from V and 7 bases from J; junction bases left unmatched: 6. This CDR3 reads CASSTSGGANTQYF. The CDR3 region has the DNA TGTGCCAGCAGCACCAGCGGGGGGGCTAATACGCAGTATTTT.

V and J are TRBV11-2 and TRBJ1-6; D is ambiguous. The CDR3 has 13 amino acids. V was trimmed by 5 bases and J by 9 bases, leaving 11 bases between them. Per germline, CDR1 SGHAT and CDR2 FQNNGV. CDR3 in DNA: TGTGCCAGCAGCCCTAGGGCGGGTTCACCCCTCCACTTT. It codes for CASSPRAGSPLHF.

CDR3: CASGRETETQYF. The DNA of the CDR3 is TGTGCCAGCGGGCGGGAGACAGAGACCCAGTACTTC. The chain couples TRBV2 to TRBJ2-5, with 7 bases that match TRBD2. CDR1 and CDR2 from the germline V gene are SNHLY and FYNNEI. This CDR3 contains 12 residues. The J segment lost 4 bases and the V segment lost 8 bases, leaving 4 bases of the junction unmatched.